Below, 5 T cell receptor beta chains from the same sample are listed, as sequenced in a study of cytomegalovirus exposure and HLA in healthy donors. Vbeta (60) and Jbeta (13) primers were used in the PCR. Profiled with immunoSEQ multiplex PCR; TCRdb holds only in-frame clones, not every one. The table shows more than 100,000 clones, with roughly 80% occurring only once. What was sequenced was PBMCs. These receptors were collected from a woman between 40 and 50 years old in good health and CMV-seropositive.

CDR3: CASSPRTSGREEGVHEQYF. For the CDR3, the DNA is TGTGCCAGCAGCCCTCGGACTAGCGGGAGGGAAGAAGGTGTCCACGAGCAGTACTTC. The chain uses TRBV9 and TRBJ2-7, with 15 nucleotides matching TRBD2. V dropped 4 bases and J dropped 5; count of bases not matched to a gene: 16. The CDR3 has 19 residues. Germline V gene data show CDR1 as SGDLS and CDR2 as YYNGEE. The whole variable domain, remainder taken from reference TRBV9 and TRBJ2-7, is DSGVTQTPKHLITATGQRVTLRCSPRSGDLSVYWYQQSLDQGLQFLIQYYNGEERAKGNILERFSAQQFPDLHSELNLSSLELGDSALYFCASSPRTSGREEGVHEQYFGPGTRLTVT.

The genes are TRBV4-3 and TRBJ1-2, with D perhaps matching TRBD1 (5 bases). Looked up from germline, CDR1 is LGHNA and CDR2 is YSLEER. CDR3 length: 15 amino acids. V was trimmed by 3 bases and J by 3 bases, leaving 14 bases between them. The CDR3 loop reads CASSQGGGADYGYTF. The CDR3, as DNA: TGCGCCAGCAGCCAGGGGGGAGGGGCCGACTATGGCTACACCTTC.

The chain links TRBV5-1 to TRBJ2-7, with 8 bases matching TRBD1. Trimming at V came to 2 bases and at J to 3 bases, leaving 7 bases not matched to a gene. The CDR3 contains 15 residues. Germline CDR1 is SGHRS and CDR2 is YFSETQ. CDR3 protein: CASSFTGGSLYEQYF. CDR3 DNA sequence: TGCGCCAGCAGCTTTACAGGGGGTTCTCTCTACGAGCAGTACTTC. The variable domain in full, with the rest retrieved from reference TRBV5-1 and TRBJ2-7, is KAGVTQTPRYLIKTRGQQVTLSCSPISGHRSVSWYQQTPGQGLQFLFEYFSETQRNKGNFPGRFSGRQFSNSRSEMNVSTLELGDSALYLCASSFTGGSLYEQYFGPGTRLTVT.

This clone was counted between two and nine times. An end of the junction does not agree with germline; a read error may underlie this. J is TRBJ1-1 and V is TRBV7-9; no firm D call. Germline loops: CDR1 SEHNR, CDR2 FQNEAQ (reference sequence). The CDR3 loop spans 12 amino acids. The CDR3 DNA reads as TGTTCCAGCAGTAGAATGAACACTGAAGCTTTCTTT. Protein sequence: CSSSRMNTEAFF. The whole variable domain, filled in from reference TRBV7-9 and TRBJ1-1, reads DTGVSQNPRHKITKRGQNVTFRCDPISEHNRLYWYRQTLGQGPEFLTYFQNEAQLEKSRLLSDRFSAERPKGSFSTLEIQRTEQGDSAMYLCSSSRMNTEAFFGQGTRLTVV.

Concerning this clone: A read error may produce the germline difference seen at one junction end. V and J are TRBV14 and TRBJ1-1; no definite D call. This CDR3 has 13 amino acids. From germline, CDR1 is SGHDN and CDR2 FVKESK. CDR3 sequence: CASSQDRVPTPIF. In nucleotides, the CDR3 is TGTGCCAGCAGCCAAGATCGGGTCCCCACACCTATCTTT.